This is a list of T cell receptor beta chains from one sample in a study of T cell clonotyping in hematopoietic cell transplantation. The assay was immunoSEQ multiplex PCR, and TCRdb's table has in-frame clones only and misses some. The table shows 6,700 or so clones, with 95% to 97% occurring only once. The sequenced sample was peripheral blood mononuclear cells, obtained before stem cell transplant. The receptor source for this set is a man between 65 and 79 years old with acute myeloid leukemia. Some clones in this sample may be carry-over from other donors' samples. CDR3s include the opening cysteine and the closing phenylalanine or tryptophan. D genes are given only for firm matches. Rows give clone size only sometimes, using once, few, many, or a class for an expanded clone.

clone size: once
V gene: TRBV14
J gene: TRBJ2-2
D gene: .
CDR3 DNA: TGTGCCAGCAGCCAAGATGACCGTACCGGGGAGCTGTTTTTT
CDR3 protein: CASSQDDRTGELFF

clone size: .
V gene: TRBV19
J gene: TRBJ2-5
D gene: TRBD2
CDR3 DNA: TGTGCCAGTAGTAAACTAGCGCCAACCCAAGAGACCCAGTACTTC
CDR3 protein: CASSKLAPTQETQYF

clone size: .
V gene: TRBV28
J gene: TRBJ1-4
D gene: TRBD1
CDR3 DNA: TGTGCCAGCAGCGTTACAGGGGCAACTAATGAAAAACTGTTTTTT
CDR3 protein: CASSVTGATNEKLFF

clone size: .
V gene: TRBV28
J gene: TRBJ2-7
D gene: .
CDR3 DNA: TGTGCCAGCAGTTCAATAGGGATTGGCGAGCAGTACTTC
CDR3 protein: CASSSIGIGEQYF

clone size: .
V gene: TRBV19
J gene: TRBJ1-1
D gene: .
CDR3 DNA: TGTGCCAGTAGTATAACCTTTGGGCTGAACACTGAAGCTTTCTTT
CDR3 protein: CASSITFGLNTEAFF

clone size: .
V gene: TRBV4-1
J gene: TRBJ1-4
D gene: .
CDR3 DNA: TGCGCCAGCAGCCAAGACAGGGCAGAGGAAAAACTGTTTTTT
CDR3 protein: CASSQDRAEEKLFF

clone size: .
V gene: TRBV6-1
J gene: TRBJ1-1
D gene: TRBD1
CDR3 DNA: TGTGCCAGCCGAATGGACAGGGATCGGACTGAAGCTTTCTTT
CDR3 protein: CASRMDRDRTEAFF

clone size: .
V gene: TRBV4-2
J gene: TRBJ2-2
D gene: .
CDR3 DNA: TGTGCCAGCAGCCAAGGTGAAGGGGGAAGCACCGGGGAGCTGTTTTTT
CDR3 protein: CASSQGEGGSTGELFF

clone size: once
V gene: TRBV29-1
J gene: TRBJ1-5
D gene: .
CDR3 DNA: TGCAGCGTTGCAACAGGCGACCGGCCCCAGCATTTT
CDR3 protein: CSVATGDRPQHF

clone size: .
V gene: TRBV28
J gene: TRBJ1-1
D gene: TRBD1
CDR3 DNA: TGTGCCAGCAGTGCCCCGACAGGGGTGAACACTGAAGCTTTCTTT
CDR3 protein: CASSAPTGVNTEAFF

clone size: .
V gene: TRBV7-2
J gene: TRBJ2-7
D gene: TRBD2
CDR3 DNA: TGTGCCAGCAGCTTATCCGTGTCCCTAGCGGGGGGGCAGCTCGAGCAGTACTTC
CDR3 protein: CASSLSVSLAGGQLEQYF

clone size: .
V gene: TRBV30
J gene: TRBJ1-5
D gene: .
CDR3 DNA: TGTGCCTGGAGCGGGGGAGGGGGTCAGCCCCAGCATTTT
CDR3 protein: CAWSGGGGQPQHF

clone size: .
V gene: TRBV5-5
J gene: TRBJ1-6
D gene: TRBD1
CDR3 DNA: TGTGCCAGTTACACAGGGGGCTTACCCCTCCACTTT
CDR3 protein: CASYTGGLPLHF

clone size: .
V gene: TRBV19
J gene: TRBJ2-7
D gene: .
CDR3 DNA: TGTGCCAGTAGTTCCTCTAGACTCGCAAGAATCTACGAGCAGTACTTC
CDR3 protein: CASSSSRLARIYEQYF

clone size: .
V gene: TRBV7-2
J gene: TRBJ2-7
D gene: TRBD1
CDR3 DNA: TGTGCCAGCAGCATTACAGGGGGCGGCTACGAGCAGTACTTC
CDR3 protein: CASSITGGGYEQYF

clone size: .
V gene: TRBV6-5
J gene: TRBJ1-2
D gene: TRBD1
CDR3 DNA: TGTGCCAGCAGTCGACAGGGGGTGCTTCATTATGGCTACACCTTC
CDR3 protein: CASSRQGVLHYGYTF